The rows below give T cell receptor beta chains drawn from one sample of a study of blood T cell repertoires in COVID-19. Clones were sequenced by immunoSEQ multiplex PCR, and TCRdb holds only the in-frame ones, with some missing. The table records more than 60,000 clones, roughly nine tenths of them present only once. Sequenced: peripheral blood. Source of these receptors: a woman in her 50s with active COVID-19. Both conserved end residues are part of each CDR3. The D gene is left open where the match is weak. Clone size is given for some rows only: seen once, a few or many times, or a class if the clone is expanded.

-	TRBD2	TRBV3-1/TRBV3-2	TRBJ2-3	TGTGCCAGCAGCCAAACTAGCGGGAGGGTACAGGGTTTAGGAGATACGCAGTATTTT	CASSQTSGRVQGLGDTQYF
-	TRBD2	TRBV2	TRBJ2-3	TGTGCCAGCAGTGACCTAGTGGGGACTAGCGGGAGAAGAGGAGATACGCAGTATTTT	CASSDLVGTSGRRGDTQYF
-	-	TRBV4-1	TRBJ2-3	TGCGCCAGCAGCCAAGGTGGTGACTGGAACACAGATACGCAGTATTTT	CASSQGGDWNTDTQYF
-	-	TRBV6-4	TRBJ2-1	TGTGCCAGCAGTGCCATGGGGGGGGCATCCTACAATGAGCAGTTCTTC	CASSAMGGASYNEQFF
-	-	TRBV14	TRBJ1-3	TGTGCCAGCAGCCCGCCCCCGAAGAACAGGAACTCTGGAAACACCATATATTTT	CASSPPPKNRNSGNTIYF
-	-	TRBV7-2	TRBJ2-5	TGTGCCAGCAACGAGGCAGGGGCGGGAGAGACCCAGTACTTC	CASNEAGAGETQYF
-	TRBD1	TRBV13	TRBJ1-1	TGTGCCAGCAGCCTCCGACAGGGAGTCCGAAACACTGAAGCTTTCTTT	CASSLRQGVRNTEAFF
-	-	TRBV6-1	TRBJ1-4	TGTGCCAGCAGTGAGCGGGCCCCTGGGGCTAATGAAAAACTGTTTTTT	CASSERAPGANEKLFF
-	TRBD1	TRBV7-9	TRBJ2-7	TGTGCCAGCAGCCCAACCAGGGGGTACGAGCAGTACTTC	CASSPTRGYEQYF
-	-	TRBV28	TRBJ2-7	TGTGCCAGCAGTTCCTCTCCCGAGCAGTACTTC	CASSSSPEQYF
-	-	TRBV6-5	TRBJ2-3	TGTGCCAGCAGCAGGGTTGTAGATACGCAGTATTTT	CASSRVVDTQYF
-	-	TRBV6-2/TRBV6-3	TRBJ2-1	TGTGCCAGCAGTGGAGGGGCGGGTTACAATGAGCAGTTCTTC	CASSGGAGYNEQFF
-	TRBD2	TRBV29-1	TRBJ2-1	TGCAGCGTCCTCGGACTAGCCCACAATGAGCAGTTCTTC	CSVLGLAHNEQFF
-	TRBD1	TRBV23-1	TRBJ1-5	TGCGCCAGCAGTCACTCGGACAGGGGGCATTATCAGCCCCAGCATTTT	CASSHSDRGHYQPQHF
once	TRBD2	TRBV5-4	TRBJ2-7	TGTGCCAGCAGCTTGGAAGCCAGCGGGAGATCCTACGAGCAGTACTTC	CASSLEASGRSYEQYF
-	-	TRBV3-1/TRBV3-2	TRBJ2-1	TGTGCCAGCAGCCAAGTTCGCGGCGACTACAATGAGCAGTTCTTC	CASSQVRGDYNEQFF
few	-	TRBV25-1	TRBJ1-2	TGTGCCAGCAGTGAGGGGCTTGGCTACACCTTC	CASSEGLGYTF
-	-	TRBV7-6	TRBJ1-1	TGTGCCAGCAGCCTACTCGGGGGGTCGAACACTGAAGCTTTCTTT	CASSLLGGSNTEAFF
once	-	TRBV9	TRBJ1-4	TGTGCCAGCAGCGCCCCCAGGGGAGGGGGTGAAAAACTGTTTTTT	CASSAPRGGGEKLFF
few	TRBD2	TRBV30	TRBJ2-7	TGTGCCTGGACGACTAGCGGGAGCGGCGAGCAGTACTTC	CAWTTSGSGEQYF
-	-	TRBV14	TRBJ1-2	TGTGCCAGCAGCGATCAGGTTAACTATGGCTACACCTTC	CASSDQVNYGYTF
-	-	TRBV4-2	TRBJ2-1	TGTGCCAGCAGCCCTACACAGGGGGCGGGGGGTAATGAGCAGTTCTTC	CASSPTQGAGGNEQFF
-	TRBD2	TRBV7-2	TRBJ2-1	TGTGCCAGCAGCAAACACCCCCGGGACTACCAGAACAATGAGCAGTTCTTC	CASSKHPRDYQNNEQFF
-	-	TRBV19	TRBJ1-2	TGTGCCAGTAGTACTACAGGGATTTATGGCTACACCTTC	CASSTTGIYGYTF
-	-	TRBV5-1	TRBJ2-7	TGCGCCAGCAGCTGGGCCCCGGGGAGCTCCTACGAGCAGTACTTC	CASSWAPGSSYEQYF